This T cell receptor (beta chain) was retrieved from a study of T cells after yellow fever vaccination. This CDR3 is built from 13 residues. Germline V gene sequence: CDR1 SNHLY, CDR2 FYNNEI. Between the trimmed V and J ends, which lost 7 bases and 2 bases, there was a span of 9 bases. TCRdb redid the calling of the 5' RACE reads with MiXCR, one entry per CDR3 protein. Of hundreds of thousands of distinct CDR3 sequences detected, under 20% appear once; the ten largest clones hold 18%. The receptor was isolated from a man younger than 30 who received the YFV17D yellow fever vaccine. Material: PBMCs, obtained before the yellow fever booster vaccination. V usage is TRBV2 and J usage is TRBJ1-5; the D gene is possibly TRBD1 (6 bases). The CDR3 protein is CASKRTGNQPQHF. The CDR3 DNA reads TGTGCCAGCAAACGGACAGGCAATCAGCCCCAGCATTTT.